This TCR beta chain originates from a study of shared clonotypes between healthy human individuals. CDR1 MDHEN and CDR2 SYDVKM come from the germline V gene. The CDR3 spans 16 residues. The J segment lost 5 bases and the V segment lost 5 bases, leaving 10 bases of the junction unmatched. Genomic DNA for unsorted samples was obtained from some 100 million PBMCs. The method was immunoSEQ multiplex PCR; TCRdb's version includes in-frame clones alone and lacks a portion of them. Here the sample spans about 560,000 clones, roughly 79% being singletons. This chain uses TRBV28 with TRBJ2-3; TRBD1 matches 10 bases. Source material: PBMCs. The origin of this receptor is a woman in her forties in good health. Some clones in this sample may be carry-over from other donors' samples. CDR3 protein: CASSPRDRGIEDTQYF. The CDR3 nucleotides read TGTGCCAGCAGTCCCCGGGACAGGGGCATAGAAGATACGCAGTATTTT.